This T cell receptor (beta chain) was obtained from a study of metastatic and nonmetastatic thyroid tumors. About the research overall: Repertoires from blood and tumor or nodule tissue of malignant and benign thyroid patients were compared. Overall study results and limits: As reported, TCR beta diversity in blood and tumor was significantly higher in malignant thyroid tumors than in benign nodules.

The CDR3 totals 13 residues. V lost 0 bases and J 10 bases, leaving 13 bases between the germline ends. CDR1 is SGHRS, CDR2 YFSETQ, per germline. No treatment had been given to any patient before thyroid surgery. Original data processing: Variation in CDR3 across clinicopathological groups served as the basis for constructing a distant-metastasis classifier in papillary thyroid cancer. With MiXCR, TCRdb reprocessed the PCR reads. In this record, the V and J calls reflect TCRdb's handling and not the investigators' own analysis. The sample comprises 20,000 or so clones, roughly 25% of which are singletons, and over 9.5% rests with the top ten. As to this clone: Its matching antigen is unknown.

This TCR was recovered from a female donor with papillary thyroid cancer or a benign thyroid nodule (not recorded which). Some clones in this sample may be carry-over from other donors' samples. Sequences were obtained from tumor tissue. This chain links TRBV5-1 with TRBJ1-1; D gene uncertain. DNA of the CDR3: TGCGCCAGCAGCTTGGAGGCGACACCGAGAGCTTTCTTT. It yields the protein CASSLEATPRAFF.